This T cell receptor beta chain was recovered during a study of shared clonotypes between healthy human individuals. CDR3 length equals 13 residues. V gave up 3 bases and J gave up 0 bases, with 3 bases separating them. Looked up from germline, CDR1 is ENHRY and CDR2 is SYGVKD. Every donor was a Caucasian adult from Nashville, Tennessee. Genomic DNA per cell subset filled all wells of several immunoSEQ plates. Sorted-subset replicate PCR reactions were performed with around 200 ng DNA, corresponding to roughly 30,000 T cell genomes. The method was immunoSEQ multiplex PCR; TCRdb's version includes in-frame clones alone and lacks a portion of them. The sample includes roughly 2.2 million clones, 85% to 95% of them seen just once.

The source is a man aged 18 to 30 in good health. Some clones in this sample may be carry-over from other donors' samples. The chain uses TRBV10-3 and TRBJ1-3; D is ambiguous. Source material: naive CD4+ T cells from PBMCs. Specified subset: CD45RA+ positively selected. CDR3 in amino acids: CAISDISGNTIYF. The CDR3 DNA is TGTGCCATCAGTGACATCTCTGGAAACACCATATATTTT.